This is a list of T cell receptor beta chains from one sample in a study of identifying expanded T cells in peripheral blood. Clones were sequenced by immunoSEQ multiplex PCR, and TCRdb holds only the in-frame ones, with some missing. This repertoire shows approximately 59,000 clones, approximately 89% found once; its top ten account for about 3.8%. The specimen sequenced was blood. These TCRs come from a person aged 18 to 70 in good health. CDR3s include the opening cysteine and the closing phenylalanine or tryptophan. The D gene is left open where the match is weak. Clone size is given for some rows only: seen once, a few or many times, or a class if the clone is expanded.

V: TRBV9
size: NA
J: TRBJ2-1
D: TRBD2
DNA: TGTGCCAGCAGCGTTTCTAGCGGGGGGGGCCCCAATGAGCAGTTCTTC
CDR3: CASSVSSGGGPNEQFF

V: TRBV4-1
size: NA
J: TRBJ1-1
D: NA
DNA: TGCGCCAGCAGCCAAGGACTGATGAACACTGAAGCTTTCTTT
CDR3: CASSQGLMNTEAFF

V: TRBV28
size: NA
J: TRBJ1-2
D: NA
DNA: TGTGCCAGCAGTCCGCCCGGGGGGAAGAGCTATGGCTACACCTTC
CDR3: CASSPPGGKSYGYTF

V: TRBV7-6
size: NA
J: TRBJ2-7
D: TRBD2
DNA: TGTGCCAGCAGCCAAAGACTAGCACTGGGCTACGAGCAGTACTTC
CDR3: CASSQRLALGYEQYF

V: TRBV4-3
size: NA
J: TRBJ2-7
D: TRBD1
DNA: TGCGCCAGCAGCCAAGAATGGGGACAGGGTTACGAGCAGTACTTC
CDR3: CASSQEWGQGYEQYF

V: TRBV15
size: NA
J: TRBJ2-5
D: NA
DNA: TGTGCCACCAGCAGAGATAAACAGCAAGAGACCCAGTACTTC
CDR3: CATSRDKQQETQYF

V: TRBV27
size: NA
J: TRBJ2-1
D: NA
DNA: TGTGCCAGCACCACTAGCCGGGGTTACAATGAGCAGTTCTTC
CDR3: CASTTSRGYNEQFF

V: TRBV7-8
size: NA
J: TRBJ2-3
D: NA
DNA: TGTGCCAGCAGCCGAGACGGAATTTCCACAGATACGCAGTATTTT
CDR3: CASSRDGISTDTQYF

V: TRBV2
size: NA
J: TRBJ2-3
D: NA
DNA: TGTGCCAGCAGTTTTAGCAGCCCGGTCAGAGATACGCAGTATTTT
CDR3: CASSFSSPVRDTQYF

V: TRBV10-2
size: NA
J: TRBJ2-1
D: TRBD1
DNA: TGCGCCAGCAGTGAGACAGGGGGGAATGAGCAGTTCTTC
CDR3: CASSETGGNEQFF

V: TRBV2
size: NA
J: TRBJ2-3
D: TRBD2
DNA: TGTGCCAGCAGTGAAGCGAGGGTTTCTAGCGGGGGTTACGATACGCAGTATTTT
CDR3: CASSEARVSSGGYDTQYF

V: TRBV13
size: once
J: TRBJ2-3
D: TRBD2
DNA: TGTGCCAGCAGCCCCCAACTCCGGCTAGCGGGGGTCGCAGATACGCAGTATTTT
CDR3: CASSPQLRLAGVADTQYF

V: TRBV4-3
size: NA
J: TRBJ2-7
D: NA
DNA: TGCGCCAGCAGCCAAGACTGGGGCACAGGGTACGAGCAGTACTTC
CDR3: CASSQDWGTGYEQYF

V: TRBV5-1
size: NA
J: TRBJ2-5
D: NA
DNA: TGCGCCAGCAGCCTAAACGGGGCAGAATCGGAGACCCAGTACTTC
CDR3: CASSLNGAESETQYF

V: TRBV12-5
size: once
J: TRBJ2-1
D: NA
DNA: TGTGCTAGTGGTTTGTCGGTAAGCAGCGATGAGCAGTTCTTC
CDR3: CASGLSVSSDEQFF

V: TRBV5-8
size: NA
J: TRBJ2-3
D: NA
DNA: TGTGCCAGCAGATCGACTGTTGAGGGGAGCACAGATACGCAGTATTTT
CDR3: CASRSTVEGSTDTQYF

V: TRBV5-1
size: NA
J: TRBJ2-3
D: NA
DNA: TGCGCCAGTATCTCGGGACCGAGCACAGATACGCAGTATTTT
CDR3: CASISGPSTDTQYF

V: TRBV5-4
size: NA
J: TRBJ2-5
D: NA
DNA: TGTGCCAGCAGCGTGGACTACCAAGAGACCCAGTACTTC
CDR3: CASSVDYQETQYF

V: TRBV6-6
size: NA
J: TRBJ2-3
D: NA
DNA: TGTGCCAGCAGTTACTTGGGGGATACGCAGTATTTT
CDR3: CASSYLGDTQYF

V: TRBV5-1
size: NA
J: TRBJ2-2
D: NA
DNA: TGCGCCAGCAGCGACACCGGGGAGCTGTTTTTT
CDR3: CASSDTGELFF

V: TRBV19
size: few
J: TRBJ1-5
D: NA
DNA: TGTGCCAGTAGCCCGACGGGGGGCACATATTTTATGCGTGGACAGCCCCAGCATTTT
CDR3: CASSPTGGTYFMRGQPQHF

V: TRBV29-1
size: NA
J: TRBJ1-1
D: NA
DNA: TGCAGCGTTAAAACAGGAAGAATGAACACTGAAGCTTTCTTT
CDR3: CSVKTGRMNTEAFF

V: TRBV29-1
size: NA
J: TRBJ2-7
D: NA
DNA: TGCAGCGTTGAGGGGGCCGGGCGCGAGCAGTACTTC
CDR3: CSVEGAGREQYF

V: TRBV9
size: NA
J: TRBJ1-1
D: NA
DNA: TGTGCCAGCAGCGCCACCCCCCCCACTGAAGCTTTCTTT
CDR3: CASSATPPTEAFF

V: TRBV5-6
size: NA
J: TRBJ2-1
D: NA
DNA: TGTGCCAGCAGCTTGGCGTTAGCCGAGCAGTTCTTC
CDR3: CASSLALAEQFF

V: TRBV5-1
size: NA
J: TRBJ1-6
D: NA
DNA: TGCGCCAGCAGCTCTCAAAATTCACCCCTCCACTTT
CDR3: CASSSQNSPLHF

V: TRBV2
size: NA
J: TRBJ2-3
D: NA
DNA: TGTGCCAGCAGTGAAGTGTCAAATACGCAGTATTTT
CDR3: CASSEVSNTQYF

V: TRBV28
size: NA
J: TRBJ1-1
D: TRBD1
DNA: TGTGCCAGCAGTTTGTCCCTAGACAGGACAGGGAACACTGAAGCTTTCTTT
CDR3: CASSLSLDRTGNTEAFF

V: TRBV2
size: once
J: TRBJ2-1
D: TRBD2
DNA: TGTGCCGGCACATCCCTAGCGGGGGGGTACAATGAGCAGTTCTTC
CDR3: CAGTSLAGGYNEQFF

V: TRBV12-5
size: NA
J: TRBJ1-5
D: NA
DNA: TGTGCTAGTGGCCCCATCTCGGGAGGAGTAAATCAGCCCCAGCATTTT
CDR3: CASGPISGGVNQPQHF

V: TRBV5-1
size: NA
J: TRBJ2-2
D: TRBD2
DNA: TGCGCCAGCAGCCCGGAGGGCGGGGGCACCGGGGAGCTGTTTTTT
CDR3: CASSPEGGGTGELFF

V: TRBV29-1
size: once
J: TRBJ2-7
D: NA
DNA: TGCAGCGTTTTTTTTGACTCCTACGAGCAGTACTTC
CDR3: CSVFFDSYEQYF

V: TRBV28
size: NA
J: TRBJ2-5
D: NA
DNA: TGTGCCAGCAGGTCGTTCGGGGCGTTCCAAGAGACCCAGTACTTC
CDR3: CASRSFGAFQETQYF

V: TRBV13
size: NA
J: TRBJ1-1
D: NA
DNA: TGTGCCAGCAGCTTCACTGAAGCTTTCTTT
CDR3: CASSFTEAFF

V: TRBV6-1
size: NA
J: TRBJ2-7
D: NA
DNA: TGTGCCAGCAGTGGACGCCCCCCCCTCTTGGGACCTAACTACGAGCAGTACTTC
CDR3: CASSGRPPLLGPNYEQYF

V: TRBV7-7
size: NA
J: TRBJ2-5
D: NA
DNA: TGTGCTAGCAGCTTAGAGGCGGGACGAGAGACCCAGTACTTC
CDR3: CASSLEAGRETQYF

V: TRBV10-1
size: NA
J: TRBJ2-1
D: NA
DNA: TGCGCCAGCAGTGGGACCGGGGCCAGCAATGAGCAGTTCTTC
CDR3: CASSGTGASNEQFF

V: TRBV4-1
size: NA
J: TRBJ1-1
D: TRBD1
DNA: TGCGCCAGCAGCCAAGATAGGGGGACAGAAAAAACTGAAGCTTTCTTT
CDR3: CASSQDRGTEKTEAFF

V: TRBV6-1
size: NA
J: TRBJ2-7
D: TRBD1
DNA: TGTGCCAGCAGTACCCCCGCAGGGGGAGCCTACGAGCAGTACTTC
CDR3: CASSTPAGGAYEQYF

V: TRBV6-1
size: NA
J: TRBJ1-1
D: NA
DNA: TGTGCCAGCACCCGACAGGAGAACACTGAAGCTTTCTTT
CDR3: CASTRQENTEAFF

V: TRBV18
size: once
J: TRBJ1-2
D: TRBD1
DNA: TGTGCCAGCTCACCCACGGGACAGGGTCATTATGGCTACACCTTC
CDR3: CASSPTGQGHYGYTF

V: TRBV29-1
size: NA
J: TRBJ2-2
D: NA
DNA: TGCAGCGTTGAAGATCCAGCTAGCCGGGCGGAGCTGTTTTTT
CDR3: CSVEDPASRAELFF

V: TRBV18
size: NA
J: TRBJ1-3
D: NA
DNA: TGTGCCAGCTCACGCGACCGAATAGGTACCATATATTTT
CDR3: CASSRDRIGTIYF

V: TRBV2
size: NA
J: TRBJ2-7
D: NA
DNA: TGTGCCAGCAGTGTTGGCAGGAACTACGAGCAGTACTTC
CDR3: CASSVGRNYEQYF

V: TRBV2
size: few
J: TRBJ2-7
D: NA
DNA: TGTGCCAGCACGGACTCGCCCTCCTACGAGCAGTACTTC
CDR3: CASTDSPSYEQYF

V: TRBV9
size: NA
J: TRBJ2-7
D: TRBD2
DNA: TGTGCCAGCAGCGTAGAACAGCGGGAGCCCCTCTACGAGCAGTACTTC
CDR3: CASSVEQREPLYEQYF